A selection of T cell receptor beta chains follows, all from one sample in a study of Ad26.COV2.S vaccination and SARS-CoV-2 variants. Libraries were prepared by immunoSEQ multiplex PCR; TCRdb keeps only in-frame clonotypes and omits some of them. In the table there are about 350,000 clones, roughly 90% of which are singletons. Specimen: peripheral blood, collected in a trial of Ad26.COV2.S vaccine versus placebo. Receptors were obtained from a person between 18 and 59 years old who received the Ad26.COV2.S COVID-19 vaccine or a placebo. Both conserved end residues are trimmed from each CDR3. Size is stated for part of the rows, as once, few or many counts, or as a class when the clone is expanded.

abundance	v_gene	j_gene	CDR3aa
once	TRBV11-3	TRBJ2-1	ASSLGGQPEQF
-	TRBV6-2/TRBV6-3	TRBJ2-5	ASSYGTGLETQY
-	TRBV10-3	TRBJ1-5	AISTTGNNQPQH
-	TRBV12-3/TRBV12-4	TRBJ2-1	ASSLLGNEQF
-	TRBV2	TRBJ1-1	ASSETGVEGTEAF
-	TRBV10-3	TRBJ2-1	AISEEQIASGRLF
-	TRBV29-1	TRBJ2-1	SVEVINEQF
-	TRBV5-6	TRBJ2-1	ASSYRLAGYNEQF
-	TRBV4-1	TRBJ1-2	ASSLNIDINYGYT
-	TRBV16	TRBJ1-2	ASSQSYGYT
-	TRBV6-2/TRBV6-3	TRBJ2-4	ASSFQRSVATIQY
-	TRBV4-3	TRBJ1-2	ASSLGTGNNPL
-	TRBV14	TRBJ1-2	ASRSTGVGYGYT
once	TRBV5-4	TRBJ2-1	ASSSPIGAGGPDEQF
-	TRBV28	TRBJ2-7	GSTRPPYEQY
-	TRBV2	TRBJ2-2	ASSGLQNTGELF
once	TRBV28	TRBJ1-5	ASRSSLGTGVLRNQPQH
-	TRBV5-4	TRBJ2-3	ASSWDRKVSTDTQY
once	TRBV4-2	TRBJ1-1	ASSHAFSDRGSTEAF
-	TRBV5-8	TRBJ1-1	ASSLARRGLTEAF
-	TRBV6-5	TRBJ2-1	ASWQGPYNEQF
-	TRBV7-9	TRBJ1-6	ASSLTGGLENSPLH
-	TRBV28	TRBJ2-7	ASSFASYEQY
-	TRBV6-1	TRBJ2-4	ASSDPARLSLAKNIQY
-	TRBV10-3	TRBJ1-2	AISETVGGGTGYYGYT
-	TRBV7-6	TRBJ2-1	ASSLGLGPILANEQF
-	TRBV19	TRBJ2-1	ASSIILADEQF
-	TRBV10-1	TRBJ2-7	ASSERVYEQY
-	TRBV5-1	TRBJ2-2	ATSVSGGAGELF
-	TRBV9	TRBJ2-7	ASSVEGSYEQY
-	TRBV7-2	TRBJ1-6	ASSLETGQGYNSPLH
-	TRBV9	TRBJ2-7	ASSVGTATYEQY
-	TRBV7-9	TRBJ2-4	ASSLITELAKNIQY
-	TRBV5-1	TRBJ1-2	ASSLGQGAFGYT
-	TRBV2	TRBJ2-7	ASQFGLSSYEQY
-	TRBV6-2/TRBV6-3	TRBJ1-2	ASSYSGSRYGYT
-	TRBV12-3/TRBV12-4	TRBJ1-1	ASSEQGRKAF
-	TRBV7-2	TRBJ1-1	ASSSTAFEAF
-	TRBV5-1	TRBJ1-2	ASSLAGRESYGYT
-	TRBV11-2	TRBJ1-3	ASSLDLGTVGNTIY
-	TRBV6-5	TRBJ2-2	GSRTSGAGELF
-	TRBV5-6	TRBJ1-4	ASSWDSRGVKKLF
-	TRBV2	TRBJ1-1	ASSKNMNTEAF
-	TRBV7-2	TRBJ2-7	ASSLKGRGTSGSYEQY
-	TRBV25-1	TRBJ2-5	ASSPLGGETQY
large	TRBV12-3/TRBV12-4	TRBJ1-1	ASSPGNTEAF
-	TRBV6-5	TRBJ1-2	ASRFSGDDGYT
-	TRBV10-3	TRBJ1-1	ATGQNTEAF
-	TRBV13	TRBJ2-7	ASSLPGQGTYEQY
-	TRBV6-6	TRBJ2-5	ATLTGLETQY
-	TRBV9	TRBJ1-6	ASSGTRTYNSPLH
-	TRBV30	TRBJ1-1	AWSPGQWDTEAF
-	TRBV19	TRBJ2-3	ASSIKLAGVGKYTDTQY
-	TRBV7-2	TRBJ1-1	ASSSSRRTEAF
-	TRBV6-5	TRBJ1-1	ASGGTTEAF
once	TRBV7-2	TRBJ2-5	ASSLASSRAGETQY
-	TRBV7-3	TRBJ1-3	ASSSDCKRGNTIY
-	TRBV2	TRBJ1-1	ASSLGRGVEAF